This T cell receptor (beta chain) is drawn from a study of beta chain features in type 1 diabetes. Study as a whole: Cell yields, gender and age were similar in healthy donors and patients. Study observations and caveats: When cDNA is sequenced, cells with high TCR expression could be over-represented. PCR might pick shorter templates more often, in the same way for patients and controls. Within each of all four CD4+ subsets, Type 1 diabetes patients had TCRB CDR3s that were moderately but significantly shorter.

One heparinised blood draw, averaging roughly 0.12 L, came from each donor. What was sequenced were expressed TCRB transcripts, since all of the isolated RNA had been reverse transcribed. Profiling relied on immunoSEQ multiplex PCR, and the TCRdb table lists in-frame clones only, not all of them. This sample has about 150,000 clones, with around 7.8% found just once. A few counts support this clone. The antigen remains unidentified. CDR1 is MDHEN, CDR2 SYDVKM, per germline. The CDR3 has 15 amino acids. The V segment lost 3 bases and the J segment 3 bases; nucleotides outside the gene matches: 4. The TCR comes from a middle-aged woman with type 1 diabetes. The J gene is TRBJ2-1, the V gene TRBV28, with 8 bases that match TRBD2. The sequencing sample was made of central memory CD4+ T cells from blood. The CDR3 bases are TGTGCCAGCAGTTTGGCGGGGGGAAACTACAATGAGCAGTTCTTC. It specifies CASSLAGGNYNEQFF.